This TCR beta chain was sequenced in a study of beta chain features in type 1 diabetes. Sorting based on CD45RO/CCR7/CD25/CD127/CD95/CD27 separated CD4+ naive, central memory, regulatory and stem cell-like memory cells. All sorted populations exceeded 95% purity. Comment on this clone: The antigen remains undetermined.

Investigators reverse transcribed all isolated RNA, so they sequenced expressed TCRB transcripts. There were about 3.5 million reads on average in the naive, central memory and regulatory T cell samples. The protocol was immunoSEQ multiplex PCR, while the TCRdb copy is restricted to in-frame clones and leaves out a portion. The table includes roughly 250,000 clones, roughly 20% detected once. Findings and caveats of the study: Significant though moderate, a shortening of TCRB CDR3s appeared in all four CD4+ subsets of Type 1 diabetes patients. Compared to healthy donors, patients appeared to have naive, central memory and Treg TCRB repertoires that were more alike.

This CDR3 spans 17 amino acids. V trimming: 0 bases; J trimming: 3 bases; junction bases outside the gene matches: 10. Germline loops: CDR1 MGHRA, CDR2 YSYEKL. Sequenced input: naive CD4+ T cells from blood. The clonotype was recovered from a woman aged 40 to 50 with type 1 diabetes. V and J are TRBV4-1 and TRBJ2-5; 7 bases fit TRBD2. CDR3 sequence reads: CASSQDSGTAGEETQYF. CDR3 DNA sequence: TGCGCCAGCAGCCAAGATTCGGGGACGGCGGGAGAAGAGACCCAGTACTTC.